Listed below are T cell receptor beta chains from one sample, sequenced in a study of Graves' ophthalmopathy and Graves' hyperthyroidism. One entry per CDR3 protein results from TCRdb running MiXCR on the multiplex PCR reads. The sample has over 650,000 distinct CDR3 sequences, about 40% seen once. Material: peripheral blood. The receptors originated from an adult man with Graves' ophthalmopathy. The conserved cysteine and the conserved F or W are not part of the CDR3 here. A row's size may be missing; if present it is once, few, many or a size class.

J gene	clone size	V gene	CDR3 length	CDR3 protein
TRBJ1-1	.	TRBV5-1	12	ASSRQPGNTEAF
TRBJ1-1	.	TRBV5-1	11	ASSRGTGLEAF
TRBJ1-4	many	TRBV5-1	12	ASRPEVPTEKLF
TRBJ1-2	.	TRBV7-2	12	ASSLVVRGSGNT
TRBJ1-1	many	TRBV29-1	11	SVEKDVGTEAF
TRBJ2-7	many	TRBV2	8	ASSENEQY
TRBJ1-1	many	TRBV19	13	ASSTGSAGNTEAF
TRBJ2-2	many	TRBV20-1	10	SAPWGAGELF
TRBJ2-2	many	TRBV10-3	13	AISIGDLYTGELF
TRBJ1-1	many	TRBV5-1	12	ASRGQGNYTEAF
TRBJ2-7	few	TRBV3-1	12	ASSQVTSLDEQY
TRBJ1-2	.	TRBV2	8	AMQGYGYT
TRBJ2-1	.	TRBV7-6	13	ASSLAMALGNEQF
TRBJ2-5	.	TRBV19	12	ASSTPGQQETQY
TRBJ1-6	many	TRBV20-1	11	SAKDRANSPLH
TRBJ2-7	.	TRBV7-2	14	ASSHASGTAGYEQY
TRBJ1-2	once	TRBV29-1	9	SVGLNYGYT
TRBJ1-2	.	TRBV2	11	ASSYDTNYGYT
TRBJ2-7	.	TRBV10-3	13	AISNPGLAGYEQY
TRBJ2-5	many	TRBV2	13	ASSSGTSGTETQY
TRBJ2-5	many	TRBV20-1	12	SARGGQGRETQY
TRBJ2-7	many	TRBV6-5	13	ASSYSREAAYEQY
TRBJ1-6	.	TRBV11-2	15	ASSGQGVGSYNSPLH
TRBJ1-5	few	TRBV28	11	ASAHLRNQPQH
TRBJ2-3	.	TRBV11-2	11	ASSWASGDTQY
TRBJ2-7	.	TRBV9	12	ASSVSIAGNEQY